This T cell receptor (beta chain) was captured in a study of cytomegalovirus exposure and HLA in healthy donors. The CDR3 runs 14 residues. Germline values: CDR1 GTSNPN, CDR2 SVGIG (reference sequence). V shed 5 bases, J shed 7 bases, and the junction held 9 bases outside the gene matches. A multiplex PCR was run with 60 Vbeta primers and 13 Jbeta primers. The protocol was immunoSEQ multiplex PCR, while the TCRdb copy is restricted to in-frame clones and leaves out a portion. Of under 250,000 clones in the sample, roughly 79% were seen once. For this clone: No antigen is known for it.

Findings of the study overall: Accurate prediction of most subjects' HLA-A and HLA-B alleles from TCR beta sequences was reported. A later analysis found most CMV-associated TCR beta chains apparently HLA-restricted. A later analysis revealed that TCR association rates differed between HLA loci, peaking at DRB1 and bottoming out at HLA-C. Among the most significant clusters, several appeared linked to common viral pathogens in a later analysis.

The sequenced material came from PBMCs. This receptor was identified in a male donor in good health and CMV-seronegative. This sequence joins TRBV30 and TRBJ1-5, with TRBD1 matching 9 bases. The CDR3 is CAWGPGTGSQPQHF. CDR3 coding DNA: TGTGCCTGGGGCCCCGGGACAGGGTCCCAGCCCCAGCATTTT.